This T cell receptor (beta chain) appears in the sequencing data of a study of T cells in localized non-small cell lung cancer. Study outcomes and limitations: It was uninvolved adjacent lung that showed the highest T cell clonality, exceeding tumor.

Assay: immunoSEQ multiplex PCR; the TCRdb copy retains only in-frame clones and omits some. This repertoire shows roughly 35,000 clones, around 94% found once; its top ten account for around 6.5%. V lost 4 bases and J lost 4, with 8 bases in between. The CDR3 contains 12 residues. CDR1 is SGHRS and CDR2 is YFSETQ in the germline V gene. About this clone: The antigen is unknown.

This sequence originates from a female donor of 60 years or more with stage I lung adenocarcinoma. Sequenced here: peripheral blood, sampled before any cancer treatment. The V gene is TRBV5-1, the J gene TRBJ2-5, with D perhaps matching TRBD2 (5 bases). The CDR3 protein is CASSGSRETQYF. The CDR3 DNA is TGCGCCAGCAGCGGGAGTAGAGAGACCCAGTACTTC.